The source of this T cell receptor beta chain is a study of early T cells in non-severe SARS-CoV-2 infection. The wider study: Sequencing of unsorted whole blood was done on bulk RNA, leaving chains unpaired.

Individual cDNA molecules each received unique molecular identifiers attached to them. TCRdb itself ran the 5' RACE reads through MiXCR, one entry per CDR3 protein. The sample has about 50,000 distinct CDR3 sequences; roughly a tenth are singletons. Findings and caveats of the study: The matching step, a VDJdb search, favored anti-spike CD8 responses and missed private and CD4 specificities.

To note about this clonotype: Its antigen is as yet unknown.

V lost 7 bases, J lost 7 bases, and 17 bases lay in between. From germline, CDR1 is LGHDT and CDR2 YNNKEL (reference sequence). The CDR3 spans 15 residues. The sequences come from whole blood, collected at baseline. This TCR derives from an adult who was a healthcare worker with PCR-confirmed SARS-CoV-2 infection or an uninfected control (not recorded which). The chain carries TRBV3-1 and TRBJ1-6; tentative D call: TRBD1 (5 bases). The CDR3 nucleotides are TGTGCCAGCACCCTTGGGGACTCCCACAATTCACCCCTCCACTTT. Amino acid sequence: CASTLGDSHNSPLHF.